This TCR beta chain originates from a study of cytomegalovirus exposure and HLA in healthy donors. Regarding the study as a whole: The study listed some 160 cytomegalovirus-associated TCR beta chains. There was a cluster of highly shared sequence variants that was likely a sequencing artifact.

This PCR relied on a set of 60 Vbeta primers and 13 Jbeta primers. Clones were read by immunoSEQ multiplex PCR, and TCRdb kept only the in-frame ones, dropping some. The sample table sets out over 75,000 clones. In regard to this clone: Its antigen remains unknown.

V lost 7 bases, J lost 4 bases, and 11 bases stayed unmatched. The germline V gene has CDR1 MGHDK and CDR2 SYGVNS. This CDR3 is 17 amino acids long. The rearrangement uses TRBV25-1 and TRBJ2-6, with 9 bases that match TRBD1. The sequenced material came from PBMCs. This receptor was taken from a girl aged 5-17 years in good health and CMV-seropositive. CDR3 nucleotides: TGTGCCAGCATGAGTCGGGACAGGGTGAACGGGGCCAACGTCCTGACTTTC. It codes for CASMSRDRVNGANVLTF.